A single sample gave rise to the 20 T cell receptor beta chains below, sequenced in a study of blood T cell repertoires in COVID-19. Generated by immunoSEQ multiplex PCR, the TCRdb table keeps only in-frame clones and is missing some. The sample includes around 310,000 clones, almost 90% of them seen just once. Material for sequencing was peripheral blood. The receptors here all came from a woman in her thirties or forties with COVID-19, enrolled during active disease.

The V gene is TRBV7-2, the J gene TRBJ1-1; possible D gene TRBD1, 6 bases. The V end was cut by 5 bases, the J end by 5 bases, with 9 bases between. Germline CDR1 SGHTA, CDR2 FQGNSA. This CDR3 region has 12 residues. The DNA of the CDR3 is TGTGCCAGCAGCCGTGACAGGACTGAAGCTTTCTTT. As protein: CASSRDRTEAFF.

The chain couples TRBV9 to TRBJ2-1; 14 bases align to TRBD2. CDR1 and CDR2 (germline): SGDLS, YYNGEE. CDR3 length: 17 amino acids. V shed 0 bases and J 10 bases; nucleotides not matched to a gene: 9. The CDR3 sequence: CASSVGLAGGPYEEQFF. In DNA, the CDR3 is TGTGCCAGCAGCGTAGGACTAGCGGGAGGGCCTTACGAGGAGCAGTTCTTC.

CDR3 amino acids: CASSPLMAGGSYEQYF. The CDR3 DNA follows: TGTGCCAGTAGTCCTCTCATGGCGGGGGGCTCCTACGAGCAGTACTTC. V gene TRBV19 combines with J gene TRBJ2-7; 8 bases map to TRBD2. The CDR3 runs 16 residues. Germline loops: CDR1 LNHDA, CDR2 SQIVND (reference sequence). The trim removed 5 bases at V and 0 bases at J, leaving 9 bases unmatched.

V is TRBV6-5 and J is TRBJ1-2, with D hard to call. Trimming shortened V by 5 bases and J by 4 bases, and 17 bases separated the two germline ends. Germline V gene data show CDR1 as MNHEY and CDR2 as SVGAGI. CDR3 length: 15 residues. CDR3 residues: CASSQLTRHPYGYTF. DNA for the CDR3: TGTGCCAGCAGTCAACTCACCAGGCATCCCTATGGCTACACCTTC.

This chain connects TRBV4-3 to TRBJ1-1; D uncertain. This CDR3 spans 15 amino acids. Trimming took off 0 bases at V and 4 bases at J, with 12 bases between the two ends. The germline V gene encodes CDR1 LGHNA and CDR2 YSLEER. CDR3 DNA sequence: TGCGCCAGCAGCCAAGATACATCCCCCAGCACTGAAGCTTTCTTT. This translates into CASSQDTSPSTEAFF.

This clone was counted a single time. This chain connects TRBV6-5 to TRBJ1-2, with TRBD1 matching over 8 bases. Trimming cost V 0 bases and J 4 bases; bases outside gene matches: 4. Germline loops: CDR1 MNHEY, CDR2 SVGAGI. This CDR3 region has 15 residues. DNA for the CDR3: TGTGCCAGCAGTTACTCCACAGGGGGAGGCTATGGCTACACCTTC. Encoded protein: CASSYSTGGGYGYTF.

This clone was counted only a few times. The chain has TRBV5-1 and TRBJ2-3; no clear D gene. Trimming removed 1 base at V and 0 bases at J, with 3 bases between. The CDR3 is 13 residues long. In germline, CDR1 is SGHRS, CDR2 YFSETQ. The CDR3 here is CASSLSSTDTQYF. The CDR3 DNA reads as TGCGCCAGCAGCTTGTCAAGCACAGATACGCAGTATTTT.

V and J are TRBV5-1 and TRBJ2-1; TRBD2 matches at 12 bases. Trimming at V came to 1 base and at J to 0 bases, leaving 5 bases not matched to a gene. Germline V lookup: CDR1 SGHRS, CDR2 YFSETQ. This CDR3 is built from 18 residues. CDR3 bases: TGCGCCAGCAGCTTGAGTCTAGCGGGGGGGCCCTCCTACAATGAGCAGTTCTTC. Residues: CASSLSLAGGPSYNEQFF.

The J gene is TRBJ1-3, the V gene TRBV6-6; D unresolved. Germline V gene lookup returns CDR1 MNHNY and CDR2 SVGAGI (reference sequence). V lost 2 bases to trimming and J lost 4 bases, with 9 bases between them. The CDR3 sequence is 14 residues long. CDR3 DNA sequence: TGTGCCAGCAGTTACACTCTATCCGGAAACACCATATATTTT. Translated: CASSYTLSGNTIYF.

The J gene is TRBJ1-6, the V gene TRBV21-1. TRBV21-1 is a pseudogene locus. The CDR3 contains 12 residues. CDR3 sequence reads: CASSPRGSPLHF. The CDR3 nucleotides read TGTGCCAGCAGCCCCAGAGGATCACCCCTCCACTTT.

V usage is TRBV28 and J usage is TRBJ2-4; D possibly corresponds to TRBD1 (6 bases). Germline V gene sequence: CDR1 MDHEN, CDR2 SYDVKM. This CDR3 has 13 amino acids. The V end was cut by 7 bases, the J end by 15 bases, with 22 bases between. The CDR3 protein is CASTRPGTPDRYF. The CDR3 nucleotides read TGTGCCAGCACCCGACCGGGGACACCGGACCGGTACTTC.

This clone was seen just once. DNA for the CDR3: TGTGCCAGCAGCCGGTCCGGGACAGGGAATGAAAAACTGTTTTTT. Amino acids: CASSRSGTGNEKLFF. V and J are TRBV7-9 and TRBJ1-4; 9 nucleotides line up with TRBD1. This CDR3 contains 15 residues. Germline V gene data show CDR1 as SEHNR and CDR2 as FQNEAQ (reference sequence). With V trimmed by 5 bases and J by 5 bases, 6 bases remained unmatched.

This clone was detected once. This rearrangement joins TRBV15 to TRBJ1-2, with D uncertain. The CDR3 loop spans 15 amino acids. Trimming took 2 bases from V and 3 from J, leaving 13 bases between them. Germline V gene data show CDR1 as LNHNV and CDR2 as YYDKDF (reference sequence). The DNA of the CDR3 is TGTGCCACCAGCAGACGATGGGCGGGAGACTATGGCTACACCTTC. As protein: CATSRRWAGDYGYTF.

The chain combines TRBV19 with TRBJ1-1; D uncertain. The CDR3 has 13 amino acids. V gave up 7 bases and J gave up 1 base, with 10 bases separating them. In germline, CDR1 is LNHDA, CDR2 SQIVND (reference sequence). The CDR3 spells CASTWRENTEAFF. The CDR3 DNA follows: TGTGCCAGTACTTGGAGGGAGAACACTGAAGCTTTCTTT.

CDR3 residues: CASSFGSASGENNEQFF. CDR3 DNA sequence: TGTGCCAGCAGCTTCGGGTCGGCTAGCGGGGAAAACAATGAGCAGTTCTTC. The chain uses TRBV7-2 and TRBJ2-1; 9 positions match TRBD2. The CDR3 has 17 residues. The V and J ends lost 3 bases and 5 bases, in that order; junction bases with no gene match: 11. In germline, CDR1 is SGHTA, CDR2 FQGNSA.

This rearrangement joins TRBV7-2 to TRBJ2-1; 9 positions match TRBD2. This CDR3 spans 16 amino acids. Germline V gene lookup returns CDR1 SGHTA and CDR2 FQGNSA. Unmatched junction bases numbered 8, after V lost 0 bases and J lost 8 bases. The CDR3 loop reads CASSLAGAGGYDEQFF. In DNA, the CDR3 is TGTGCCAGCAGCTTAGCTGGGGCGGGGGGGTATGATGAGCAGTTCTTC.

Only one count was recorded for this clone. CDR3 in amino acids: CASRTSGYSYNEQFF. The DNA of the CDR3 is TGTGCCAGCAGGACTAGCGGGTACTCCTACAATGAGCAGTTCTTC. This rearrangement joins TRBV9 to TRBJ2-1, with TRBD2 matching 10 bases. Germline CDR1 reads SGDLS; CDR2 reads YYNGEE. The ends lost 5 bases at V and 0 bases at J; junction bases unmatched: 2. CDR3 size: 15 residues.

This rearrangement joins TRBV5-1 to TRBJ2-3; maybe TRBD1 (5 bases). The CDR3 covers 15 residues. The V end lost 0 bases, the J end lost 4 bases, and 12 bases lay between the germline ends. Germline values: CDR1 SGHRS, CDR2 YFSETQ. The DNA of the CDR3 is TGCGCCAGCAGCTTGGGGGGCAGTGGGGCAGATACGCAGTATTTT. As protein: CASSLGGSGADTQYF.

The chain combines TRBV11-2 with TRBJ2-2; 12 bases agree with TRBD2. Germline lookup yields CDR1 SGHAT and CDR2 FQNNGV. This CDR3 has 16 amino acids. V lost 4 bases and J lost 6; bases outside the gene matches: 6. The CDR3 is CASSSRTSGASGELFF. The CDR3 DNA is TGTGCCAGCAGCTCTAGGACTAGCGGGGCCTCCGGGGAGCTGTTTTTT. Combining the CDR3 with reference TRBV11-2 and TRBJ2-2 gives the whole variable domain EAGVAQSPRYKIIEKRQSVAFWCNPISGHATLYWYQQILGQGPKLLIQFQNNGVVDDSQLPKDRFSAERLKGVDSTLKIQPAKLEDSAVYLCASSSRTSGASGELFFGEGSRLTVL.

Only one count was recorded for this clone. J is TRBJ1-2 and V is TRBV19; D ambiguous. CDR3 length: 15 amino acids. Trimming took off 3 bases at V and 5 bases at J, with 16 bases between the two ends. In germline, CDR1 is LNHDA, CDR2 SQIVND (reference sequence). The CDR3 DNA sequence: TGTGCCAGTAGTATGACGGGATCATTCAGATATGGCTACACCTTC. The encoded protein is CASSMTGSFRYGYTF.